The 7 T cell receptor beta chains below were found in one sample sequenced in a study of CD8 T cells in Susac syndrome (dated by TCRdb to 2018 to 2020). Library preparation employed the immunoSEQ multiplex PCR assay. RNA was extracted using the RNeasy kit, and roughly 0.45 to 1 microgram was reverse transcribed with random hexamers. TCRdb redid the processing of the public reads, applying fastp at Q25 and MiXCR, and retained in-frame beta chains. Each record represents a unique CDR3 protein, reported with the most common genes and DNA among its rows. The sample records around 80,000 distinct CDR3 sequences, 90% to 95% of which are singletons. Clones ranked in the top ten supply around 0.45% of the sample. Sample: CD8+ T cells from PBMCs. The receptors were gathered from a human donor with Susac syndrome.

This chain uses TRBV20-1 with TRBJ1-5; weak D call: TRBD1 (5 bases). CDR1 DFQATT and CDR2 SNEGSKA come from the germline V gene (reference sequence). V was clipped by 1 base and J by 2 bases, with 12 bases between them. The CDR3 is made up of 15 amino acids. The CDR3 is CSARVGAGGNQPQHF. The CDR3 nucleotides read TGCAGTGCTAGAGTTGGGGCAGGTGGCAATCAGCCCCAGCATTTT.

This chain joins TRBV7-2 and TRBJ2-1; 9 bases match TRBD1. CDR1 is SGHTA and CDR2 is FQGNSA in the germline V gene. Losses at the gene ends were 8 bases for V and 7 bases for J; bases not matched to a gene: 12. The CDR3 has 15 residues. CDR3 region: CASGRPTGGVNEQFF. CDR3 sequence (DNA): TGTGCCAGCGGCCGCCCCACAGGGGGCGTTAATGAGCAGTTCTTC.

This chain joins TRBV21-1 and TRBJ2-7; the listed D gene, TRBD2, was not tested against the DNA. TRBV21-1 is recorded as a pseudogene. CDR3 size: 17 residues. Here the CDR3 DNA reads TGTGCCAGCAGCAGACAAACTAGCGGGGGATCCTCCTACGAGCAGTACTTC. This sequence encodes CASSRQTSGGSSYEQYF.

The CDR3 sequence is CASSQGDSSSYEQYF. The DNA of the CDR3 is TGTGCCAGCAGCCAAGGGGACAGCTCCTCCTACGAGCAGTACTTC. The J gene is TRBJ2-7, the V gene TRBV3-1; 7 bases map to TRBD1. This CDR3 has 15 amino acids. V gave up 1 base and J gave up 0 bases; unmatched junction bases: 3. Germline-derived CDR1 and CDR2 are LGHDT and YNNKEL (reference sequence).

The gene calls are TRBV7-9 and TRBJ2-1; D tentatively fits TRBD1 or TRBD2 (6 bases each). The CDR3 loop spans 13 amino acids. V lost 1 base to trimming and J lost 8 bases, with 9 bases between them. Germline values: CDR1 SEHNR, CDR2 FQNEAQ (reference sequence). The chain's CDR3 is CASSLGGADEQFF. CDR3 sequence (DNA): TGTGCCAGCAGCTTAGGGGGGGCCGATGAGCAGTTCTTC.

This chain uses TRBV28 with TRBJ2-1; no definite D call. This CDR3 contains 13 residues. CDR1 and CDR2 from the germline V gene are MDHEN and SYDVKM. V was trimmed by 3 bases and J by 10 bases, leaving 13 bases between them. The DNA of the CDR3 is TGTGCCAGCAGTTTTCGCCTAGACGAGGAGCAGTTCTTC. Translated: CASSFRLDEEQFF.

The chain has TRBV7-2 and TRBJ2-1; D might be TRBD2 (6 bases). Germline values: CDR1 SGHTA, CDR2 FQGNSA. Trimming removed 5 bases at V and 12 bases at J, with 14 bases between. The CDR3 is made up of 12 amino acids. CDR3 bases: TGTGCCAGCAGCGTACCGGGACTGAGGCAGTTCTTC. Translation gives CASSVPGLRQFF.